The next 15 T cell receptor beta chains were all read from a single sample in a study of beta chain features in type 1 diabetes. Isolated RNA was reverse transcribed in full, so expressed TCRB transcripts were sequenced. The assay was immunoSEQ multiplex PCR, and TCRdb's table has in-frame clones only and misses some. The repertoire includes 240,000 or so clones, over 65% of them detected once, and around 0.057% sits in the top ten. Sequenced material: naive CD4+ T cells from blood. The receptor source for this set is a man aged 25-45 years in good health.

J is TRBJ2-1 and V is TRBV28; TRBD2 matches at 11 bases. The CDR3 totals 16 residues. The V segment lost 10 bases and the J segment 3 bases; nucleotides outside the gene matches: 11. CDR1 is MDHEN and CDR2 is SYDVKM in the germline V gene. CDR3 loop: CANPPGLAGGYNEQFF. The CDR3 bases are TGTGCCAACCCCCCAGGGCTAGCGGGAGGCTACAATGAGCAGTTCTTC.

The rearrangement links TRBV30 to TRBJ1-1; no reliable D call. The V gene's germline CDR1 is GTSNPN and CDR2 SVGIG (reference sequence). The V end was cut by 5 bases, the J end by 1 base, with 11 bases between. The CDR3 totals 13 residues. CDR3 sequence (DNA): TGTGCCTGGGATTACCAATCGAACACTGAAGCTTTCTTT. Encoded protein: CAWDYQSNTEAFF.

The CDR3 coding sequence is TGTGCCAGCAGATTGGGACAGGGGAACACCGGGGAGCTGTTTTTT. Its protein is CASRLGQGNTGELFF. V gene TRBV28 combines with J gene TRBJ2-2, with TRBD1 matching over 9 bases. Germline V CDR1 and CDR2: MDHEN, SYDVKM. The CDR3 spans 15 residues. V trimming: 6 bases; J trimming: 1 base; junction bases outside the gene matches: 3.

Only a few counts were recorded for this clone. V usage is TRBV7-2 and J usage is TRBJ2-5, with 7 bases fitting TRBD1. Germline trimming cut 5 bases from V and 5 bases from J; bases unmatched to any gene: 8. The germline V gene encodes CDR1 SGHTA and CDR2 FQGNSA. This CDR3 has 14 amino acids. Here the CDR3 reads CASSLQGILETQYF. CDR3 sequence (DNA): TGTGCCAGCAGCCTACAGGGGATCCTTGAGACCCAGTACTTC. The full variable domain, its missing parts supplied by reference TRBV7-2 and TRBJ2-5, is GAGVSQSPSNKVTEKGKDVELRCDPISGHTALYWYRQSLGQGLEFLIYFQGNSAPDKSGLPSDRFSAERTGGSVSTLTIQRTQQEDSAVYLCASSLQGILETQYFGPGTRLLVL.

This clone occurred a few times. The chain has TRBV7-2 and TRBJ2-1; 7 bases line up with TRBD2. The CDR3 runs to 15 residues. With V trimmed by 5 bases and J by 8 bases, 12 bases remained unmatched. The germline gives CDR1 SGHTA, CDR2 FQGNSA. The chain's CDR3 is CASSPDSGRKDEQFF. The CDR3 DNA reads TGTGCCAGCAGCCCCGACTCCGGGAGGAAGGATGAGCAGTTCTTC.

The chain employs TRBV18 and TRBJ1-1, with TRBD1 as a possible D gene (6 bases). The V end lost 3 bases, the J end lost 4 bases, and 15 bases lay between the germline ends. In germline, CDR1 is KGHSH, CDR2 LQKENI. The CDR3 contains 15 residues. This CDR3 is CASSPGRGGPTEAFF. The CDR3 coding sequence is TGTGCCAGCTCACCTGGCCGAGGGGGGCCCACTGAAGCTTTCTTT.

The chain employs TRBV29-1 and TRBJ2-1, with D uncertain. V lost 3 bases, J lost 4 bases, and 10 bases lay in between. Per germline, CDR1 SQVTM and CDR2 ANQGSEA. The length of the CDR3 is 13 residues. The CDR3: CSVDSQLYNEQFF. The CDR3 nucleotides are TGCAGCGTTGATAGTCAGCTTTACAATGAGCAGTTCTTC.

The CDR3 region has the DNA TGTGCCTGGAGCACGGCCGACGAAGCTTTCTTT. It translates to CAWSTADEAFF. The chain couples TRBV30 to TRBJ1-1; D is undetermined. V was pared by 3 bases and J by 8 bases, with 10 bases between. This CDR3 comprises 11 residues. CDR1 is GTSNPN, CDR2 SVGIG, per germline (reference sequence).

This clone was counted between two and nine times. In DNA form, the CDR3 reads TGTGCCACGAATCTAGCGGGAGGGCCTACAGATACGCAGTATTTT. It specifies CATNLAGGPTDTQYF. V gene TRBV10-3 combines with J gene TRBJ2-3, with 12 bases lining up with TRBD2. Germline V gives CDR1 ENHRY, CDR2 SYGVKD. There are 15 residues in the CDR3. V dropped 10 bases and J dropped 3; count of bases not matched to a gene: 8.

The CDR3 sequence is CSAGDTSYEQYF. The CDR3 DNA reads TGCAGCGCCGGGGACACCTCCTACGAGCAGTACTTC. The chain has TRBV29-1 and TRBJ2-7; maybe TRBD1 (6 bases). The CDR3 is 12 amino acids. Germline values: CDR1 SQVTM, CDR2 ANQGSEA. V lost 7 bases to trimming and J lost 0 bases, with 10 bases between them.

V gene TRBV4-3 combines with J gene TRBJ2-1, with 11 bases matching TRBD1. The junction had 7 bases not matched to a gene; V was cut back by 3 bases and J by 6 bases. CDR1 and CDR2 (germline): LGHNA, YSLEER. The CDR3 has 16 amino acids. For the CDR3, the DNA is TGCGCCAGCAGCCAGAGGGGGACAGGGGGACTCAATGAGCAGTTCTTC. It codes for CASSQRGTGGLNEQFF.

The V and J genes are TRBV29-1 and TRBJ2-1; a weak D match, TRBD1 (6 bases). CDR1 SQVTM and CDR2 ANQGSEA come from the germline V gene. The CDR3 has 14 amino acids. The V and J ends lost 2 bases and 7 bases respectively, with 15 bases between them. CDR3 sequence: CSVETLDSTNEQFF. As DNA, the CDR3 is TGCAGCGTTGAAACTTTGGACAGTACGAATGAGCAGTTCTTC.

This rearrangement joins TRBV29-1 to TRBJ2-3; 8 bases align to TRBD2. After removal of 2 bases from V and 5 bases from J, the junction contained 6 bases not matched to a gene. Germline V gives CDR1 SQVTM, CDR2 ANQGSEA. The CDR3 loop spans 14 amino acids. In DNA form, the CDR3 reads TGCAGCGTTGAAAAAGCGGGAGTTAGAGATACGCAGTATTTT. Its translation is CSVEKAGVRDTQYF.

The chain joins TRBV30 to TRBJ2-1; D is possibly TRBD1 (9 bases). The germline V gene has CDR1 GTSNPN and CDR2 SVGIG (reference sequence). The V end lost 2 bases, the J end lost 5 bases, and 16 bases lay between the germline ends. This CDR3 region has 15 residues. For the CDR3, the DNA is TGTGCCTGGAGTTCGGGGGGGACAGGGCACAATGAGCAGTTCTTC. This encodes CAWSSGGTGHNEQFF. The full variable domain, rest sourced from reference TRBV30 and TRBJ2-1, is SQTIHQWPATLVQPVGSPLSLECTVEGTSNPNLYWYRQAAGRGLQLLFYSVGIGQISSEVPQNLSASRPQDRQFILSSKKLLLSDSGFYLCAWSSGGTGHNEQFFGPGTRLTVL.

The chain recombines TRBV7-8 with TRBJ2-5; 14 bases agree with TRBD2. J gave up 4 bases and V 2 bases, and 6 bases lay outside the gene matches. The CDR3 runs to 17 residues. Germline V gene data show CDR1 as SGHVS and CDR2 as FQNEAQ. CDR3: CASSLPLGLAGGETQYF. In nucleotides, the CDR3 is TGTGCCAGCAGCTTACCCCTCGGACTAGCGGGGGGAGAGACCCAGTACTTC.